What follows describes a single TCR beta chain. Its matching antigen is unknown. A clone one base away is much larger, so this may be a read error. The data were taken from a study of T cell repertoires in cytomegalovirus infection. On the study more broadly: Recently identified HLA-C-restricted CMV epitopes were among the peptides used. Indications of both CMV infection and matching HLA type were provided by public TCR beta signatures.

Notes on the study in general: HLA-C-restricted CMV-specific TCR beta clonotypes were dominant in the ex vivo response.

V lost 7 bases, J lost 4 bases, and 13 bases lay in between. The CDR3 spans 13 residues. MiXCR, run by TCRdb on the reads, gives a single entry per CDR3 protein. The sample consists of about 830,000 distinct CDR3 sequences, about 31% of them appearing once. The sample was cultured CD8+ T cells from PBMCs, taken from culture after CMV antigen stimulation. This receptor was obtained from a human donor in good health (CMV status not recorded). Some clones in this sample may be carry-over from other donors' samples. The chain combines TRBV12-3 or TRBV12-4 with TRBJ1-1, with D possibly matching TRBD1 (5 bases). The chain's CDR3 is CASNWGGGTEAFF. The CDR3 DNA reads as TGTGCCAGCAACTGGGGGGGGGGCACTGAAGCTTTCTTT.